This T cell receptor beta chain comes out of a study of blood T cell repertoires in COVID-19. Study details: Sample material is recorded as cDNA or gDNA derived from T cells, B-cell-depleted T cells, or PBMCs.

Authors' processing steps: Estimates of nucleated cell counts were drawn from the amplification of reference gene primers. The assay was immunoSEQ multiplex PCR, and TCRdb's table has in-frame clones only and misses some. That table supplies the V and J calls and clone size; D and trimming were determined from the DNA. Among about 320,000 clones, under 90% were seen once, and the ten largest hold over 9.5%. A single count supports this clone. Germline values: CDR1 KGHDR, CDR2 SFDVKD. Trimming shortened V by 3 bases and J by 8 bases, and 6 bases separated the two germline ends. The CDR3 spans 11 residues. Recovered status applied to Cohort 3 donors who had two consecutive negative PCRs. It also applied to those with clearance or with symptom resolution.

Source material: PBMCs or T cells enriched from blood (not recorded which). V usage is TRBV24-1 and J usage is TRBJ1-2; D gene ambiguous. The receptor comes from a woman under 30 who had recovered from COVID-19. CDR3 nucleotide sequence: TGTGCCACCAGTGATCTTGCGGGCTACACCTTC. This translates into CATSDLAGYTF.